The 11 T cell receptor beta chains below were found in one sample sequenced in a study of shared clonotypes between healthy human individuals (dated by TCRdb to about 2020). Library preparation was by the immunoSEQ multiplex PCR assay. Entries here come from immuneACCESS through TCRdb and include only in-frame sequences with V and J called. Some clones fail to appear in such tables; in the studies checked, an unresolved V gene covers under half of the shortfall, and the cause of the remainder is unknown. The sample profile shows 1.6 million or so clones; 98% of them were found once. The ten top clones hold 0.3% to 0.45% of the sample. The sample was naive CD4+ T cells sorted from blood. The cell subset or site tag for this specimen amounts to: CD45RA+ positively selected. The receptors were sampled from a man between 25 and 39 years old in good health.

The chain links TRBV18 to TRBJ2-2, with D hard to call. The CDR3 contains 14 residues. The ends were cut back, 3 bases at V and 2 bases at J, with 7 bases in the middle. Germline V gene lookup returns CDR1 KGHSH and CDR2 LQKENI. CDR3 loop: CASSPGHNTGELFF. CDR3 DNA: TGTGCCAGCTCACCGGGCCATAACACCGGGGAGCTGTTTTTT.

The chain is built from TRBV19 and TRBJ2-7, with D uncertain. Looked up from germline, CDR1 is LNHDA and CDR2 is SQIVND (reference sequence). Trimming took 9 bases from V and 2 from J, leaving 8 bases between them. The CDR3 length is 11 residues. Here the CDR3 reads CASEGPYEQYF. The CDR3 DNA follows: TGTGCCAGCGAAGGTCCCTACGAGCAGTACTTC.

This chain connects TRBV4-3 to TRBJ2-7; weak D call: TRBD2 (5 bases). Per the germline V gene, CDR1 is LGHNA and CDR2 is YSLEER. CDR3 length: 14 amino acids. V shed 0 bases and J shed 4 bases, with 10 bases lying between them. The CDR3 DNA is TGCGCCAGCAGCCAAGATCTACTAGTATACGAGCAGTACTTC. It codes for CASSQDLLVYEQYF.

This clone was seen just once. J is TRBJ2-7 and V is TRBV2; TRBD2 agrees at 8 bases. The CDR3 extends over 14 amino acids. Trimming removed 7 bases from V and 2 bases from J; junction bases left unmatched: 7. Germline V gene lookup returns CDR1 SNHLY and CDR2 FYNNEI. The DNA for the CDR3 is TGTGCCAGCAATCCCTCGGGACTAGCCTACGAGCAGTACTTC. Its protein product is CASNPSGLAYEQYF.

This rearrangement joins TRBV6-1 to TRBJ1-1, with D unresolved. In germline, CDR1 is MNHNS, CDR2 SASEGT. Trimming took 2 bases from V and 4 from J, leaving 14 bases between them. The CDR3 sequence is 15 residues long. This CDR3 is CASSESAAVGTEAFF. DNA for the CDR3: TGTGCCAGCAGTGAATCGGCTGCAGTGGGCACTGAAGCTTTCTTT.

This clone appeared a single time. The J gene is TRBJ2-7, the V gene TRBV27; 7 nucleotides align to TRBD1. With 6 bases clipped from V and 5 bases from J, the junction kept 7 bases outside the gene matches. The length of the CDR3 is 13 residues. Germline V CDR1 and CDR2: MNHEY, SMNVEV (reference sequence). Written as DNA, the CDR3 is TGTGCCAGCAGGAACAGGGGTCGGGACGAGCAGTACTTC. This sequence encodes CASRNRGRDEQYF.

The rearrangement joins TRBV18 to TRBJ1-5; D remains ambiguous. Trimming removed 1 base at V and 2 bases at J, with 9 bases between. The CDR3 covers 15 residues. Germline V gene data show CDR1 as KGHSH and CDR2 as LQKENI. The CDR3 coding sequence is TGTGCCAGCTCACCACAGGGTATTGGCAATCAGCCCCAGCATTTT. It codes for CASSPQGIGNQPQHF.

A note on this clone: In the same sample, other DNA sequences code for this CDR3. The chain is built from TRBV10-1 and TRBJ2-7; 10 bases map to TRBD2. CDR1 is WNHNN and CDR2 is SYGVQD in the germline V gene (reference sequence). J gave up 6 bases and V 3 bases, and 5 bases lay outside the gene matches. The CDR3 runs 14 residues. Here the CDR3 reads CASSDLAGVGEQYF. The DNA for the CDR3 is TGCGCCAGCAGTGACCTAGCGGGAGTGGGCGAGCAGTACTTC.

The CDR3 here is CASSLRRLAGGSSYNEQFF. The CDR3 DNA follows: TGTGCCAGCTCCCTCCGAAGGCTAGCGGGAGGTTCCTCATACAATGAGCAGTTCTTC. The V call is TRBV18, the J call TRBJ2-1; 11 positions agree with TRBD2. Germline values: CDR1 KGHSH, CDR2 LQKENI. This CDR3 has 19 residues. J lost 4 bases, V lost 6 bases, and 17 bases had no gene match.

The V call is TRBV28, the J call TRBJ2-7, with a tentative D call TRBD2 (6 bases). The V and J ends lost 8 bases and 0 bases respectively, with 17 bases between them. In germline, CDR1 is MDHEN, CDR2 SYDVKM. This CDR3 comprises 15 residues. The DNA for the CDR3 is TGTGCCAGCGCGAACCACTGGGGGGTCTCCTACGAGCAGTACTTC. It codes for CASANHWGVSYEQYF.

The chain recombines TRBV9 with TRBJ1-5, with D perhaps TRBD1 (6 bases). The CDR3 runs to 14 residues. Trimming removed 4 bases from V and 6 bases from J, with 14 bases in between. From germline, CDR1 is SGDLS and CDR2 YYNGEE. The CDR3 nucleotides are TGTGCCAGCAGCCTCAGACAGGAGGGTCAGCCCCAGCATTTT. It codes for CASSLRQEGQPQHF.